The 8 T cell receptor beta chains in this list originate from one sample, sequenced in a study of T cells in narcolepsy. Clones were sequenced by immunoSEQ multiplex PCR, and TCRdb holds only the in-frame ones, with some missing. The sample holds 30,000 to 40,000 clones, 82% seen once. Sequencing was done on a sample of CD45RA- memory CD4+ T cells from PBMCs. These receptor sequences come from a human donor with narcolepsy.

With regard to this clone: Other DNA variants within this sample encode the same CDR3. This chain connects TRBV4-3 to TRBJ1-4, with a possible D match to TRBD1 (6 bases). V lost 4 bases to trimming and J lost 8 bases, with 23 bases between them. The CDR3 is 17 amino acids. Germline loops: CDR1 LGHNA, CDR2 YSLEER. In nucleotides, the CDR3 is TGCGCCAGCAGCCGTCGGGGGCCAGGGACCCTAGAAGAAAAACTGTTTTTT. Protein product: CASSRRGPGTLEEKLFF.

J is TRBJ2-1 and V is TRBV6-1; 14 nucleotides match TRBD2. This CDR3 comprises 19 residues. V lost 4 bases, J lost 0 bases, and 8 bases stayed unmatched. Germline lookup yields CDR1 MNHNS and CDR2 SASEGT. The CDR3: CASSGTSGGTRSSYNEQFF. CDR3 nucleotides: TGTGCCAGCAGTGGGACTAGCGGGGGGACTAGGAGCTCCTACAATGAGCAGTTCTTC.

This chain uses TRBV9 with TRBJ2-7, with D perhaps TRBD1 or TRBD2 (5 bases each). Germline V gene lookup returns CDR1 SGDLS and CDR2 YYNGEE. The CDR3 contains 14 residues. V was pared by 3 bases and J by 2 bases, with 12 bases between. The CDR3 sequence: CASSGDAATYEQYF. CDR3 in DNA: TGTGCCAGCAGCGGGGACGCAGCGACCTACGAGCAGTACTTC.

This clone came up a few times. V usage is TRBV4-3 and J usage is TRBJ1-6; 7 bases agree with TRBD1. The CDR3 is made up of 15 amino acids. Germline V gene sequence: CDR1 LGHNA, CDR2 YSLEER. J gave up 7 bases and V 4 bases, and 7 bases lay outside the gene matches. CDR3 sequence: CASSLAGGHNSPLHF. The CDR3 nucleotides are TGCGCCAGCAGCCTAGCAGGGGGACACAATTCACCCCTCCACTTT.

This clone was detected only a few times. This chain links TRBV14 with TRBJ1-4; D remains unclear. Trimming stripped 2 bases from V and 3 bases from J, with 10 bases between. CDR1 SGHDN and CDR2 FVKESK come from the germline V gene. This CDR3 comprises 15 residues. This CDR3 is CASSQFLGANEKLFF. Written as DNA, the CDR3 is TGTGCCAGCAGCCAATTCCTCGGTGCTAATGAAAAACTGTTTTTT. Filled out from reference TRBV14 and TRBJ1-4, the complete variable domain reads EAGVTQFPSHSVIEKGQTVTLRCDPISGHDNLYWYRRVMGKEIKFLLHFVKESKQDESGMPNNRFLAERTGGTYSTLKVQPAELEDSGVYFCASSQFLGANEKLFFGSGTQLSVL.

The chain recombines TRBV5-1 with TRBJ1-1, with D unresolved. Trimming took off 7 bases at V and 5 bases at J, with 15 bases between the two ends. Germline CDR1 SGHRS, CDR2 YFSETQ. This CDR3 has 13 residues. CDR3 coding DNA: TGCGCCAGCGCCAAGCTCGAAGGAACTGAAGCTTTCTTT. Protein product: CASAKLEGTEAFF.

J is TRBJ1-2 and V is TRBV2; TRBD1 matches 7 bases. Trimming removed 6 bases from V and 4 bases from J; junction bases left unmatched: 5. Per the germline V gene, CDR1 is SNHLY and CDR2 is FYNNEI. This CDR3 has 13 residues. CDR3 bases: TGTGCCAGCAGCCAGGGGGTTGGCTATGGCTACACCTTC. Residues: CASSQGVGYGYTF. Using reference TRBV2 and TRBJ1-2 for the parts outside the CDR3, the full variable domain is EPEVTQTPSHQVTQMGQEVILRCVPISNHLYFYWYRQILGQKVEFLVSFYNNEISEKSEIFDDQFSVERPDGSNFTLKIRSTKLEDSAMYFCASSQGVGYGYTFGSGTRLTVV.

This chain connects TRBV6-1 to TRBJ1-4, with D perhaps TRBD1 (6 bases). The ends were cut back, 5 bases at V and 8 bases at J, with 15 bases in the middle. Per germline, CDR1 MNHNS and CDR2 SASEGT. The CDR3 sequence is 14 residues long. This CDR3 is CASSPDRYSEKLFF. CDR3 bases: TGTGCCAGCAGTCCCGACAGGTACAGCGAAAAACTGTTTTTT.